This TCR beta chain was recorded in a study of identical twins (dated by TCRdb to 2015 to 2016). For the wider study: To test whether fetal clonotypes persist, the study used deep sequencing on TCR alpha and beta repertoires from monozygotic twins, unrelated adults of various ages, and cord blood. Replicate twin experiments were performed at different times using different library preparation protocols to rule out contamination. The research as a whole found: Conclusions relied on cross-sectional statistical analysis, since the same donors could not be followed over many years. Compared with coincidental sharing between unrelated individuals, out-of-frame TCR alpha sequences shared between twins had an excess of sequences with low generation probability. In monozygotic twins, out-of-frame TCR alpha sharing was systematically underestimated by recombination models, although the models agreed with sharing between unrelated individuals. Invariant T cells such as MAIT and iNKT could partly confound zero-insertion analyses, although diverse VJ usage argued against such confounding for most clonotypes. Abundant cord blood beta clonotypes carried fewer insertions; young adult naive repertoires showed a weaker similar trend, while memory repertoires showed none. A weaker excess of twin sharing was found in beta out-of-frame sequences because the signal-to-noise ratio was lowered by fewer shared sequences.

V drops 2 bases and J drops 7 bases, leaving 8 bases in between. The CDR3 starts with the cysteine, ends with the phenylalanine, and has 11 residues. Only the CDR3 part of the read is kept: 33 bases, read in frame from the first base. From the germline V gene, CDR1 is SQVTM and CDR2 is ANQGSEA. A remark on this clonotype: Its target antigen remains unknown. Base qualities are missing; no much larger clone stands one base away.

Only healthy Caucasian donors were included. Libraries were prepared through 5' RACE. Sequencing instrument: Illumina HiSeq 2000. Template switching added a universal primer binding site, and the final cDNA carried a unique molecular identifier that allowed TCR cDNA molecules to be counted accurately. Specific primers in the conserved constant-segment region were used to synthesize first-strand cDNA for TCR alpha and beta chains. To control for contamination, each cDNA library was double barcoded with a SMART-Mk sample barcode plus Illumina barcodes. TruSeq adapter sequences and Illumina sample barcodes were added in two successive PCR steps. TCR alpha and beta cDNA libraries were sequenced on the Illumina HiSeq platform with custom primers. As for how the authors treated the data: Unique molecular identifiers were extracted from raw reads with MiGEC, and CDR3 positions were determined with MiXCR. Recombination models were inferred per individual with the repgenHMM and IGoR tools using an EM algorithm. Shared clonotypes were analyzed with the tcR package in R, and sharing was normalized by the product of cloneset sizes. Out-of-frame nonproductive sequences were analyzed to study raw recombination free of thymic and clonal selection effects. The public reads were quality trimmed at Q25 with fastp and then assembled into clones with MiXCR by TCRdb, keeping productive beta chains. Every CDR3 protein is listed once, alongside the most common genes and DNA of its rows. The V and J calls were determined by TCRdb, not by the authors. The table for this sample lists 1.5 million to 2 million distinct CDR3 sequences; less than 40% of them were counted only once. The ten largest clones add up to approximately 0.25% of the sample.

The chain links TRBV29-1 with TRBJ2-5; matching of 5 bases hints at TRBD2 as the D gene. The receptor was isolated from a newborn girl in good health. Sample: cord blood. The nucleotide sequence reads as follows: TGCAGCGTTGAAAGGGCGGGGACCCAGTACTTC. It translates as CSVERAGTQYF.